The present entry profiles one T cell receptor beta chain with its context. Method: immunoSEQ multiplex PCR; TCRdb's copy keeps in-frame clones and lacks some. Of more than 150,000 clones in the sample, 90% were seen once. Germline loops: CDR1 MNHEY, CDR2 SVGEGT. This CDR3 spans 12 amino acids. Trimming cost V 6 bases and J 6 bases, with 12 bases left between them. The record originates from a study of blood T cell repertoires in COVID-19. V is TRBV6-2 or TRBV6-3 and J is TRBJ2-7; D possibly corresponds to TRBD2 (5 bases). The clonotype comes from a man aged 45-60 years with acute or convalescent COVID-19. Sequencing was performed on peripheral blood. CDR3 sequence (DNA): TGTGCCAGCAGCCTACTCGGAGGCGAGCAGTACGTC. Its translation is CASSLLGGEQYV.